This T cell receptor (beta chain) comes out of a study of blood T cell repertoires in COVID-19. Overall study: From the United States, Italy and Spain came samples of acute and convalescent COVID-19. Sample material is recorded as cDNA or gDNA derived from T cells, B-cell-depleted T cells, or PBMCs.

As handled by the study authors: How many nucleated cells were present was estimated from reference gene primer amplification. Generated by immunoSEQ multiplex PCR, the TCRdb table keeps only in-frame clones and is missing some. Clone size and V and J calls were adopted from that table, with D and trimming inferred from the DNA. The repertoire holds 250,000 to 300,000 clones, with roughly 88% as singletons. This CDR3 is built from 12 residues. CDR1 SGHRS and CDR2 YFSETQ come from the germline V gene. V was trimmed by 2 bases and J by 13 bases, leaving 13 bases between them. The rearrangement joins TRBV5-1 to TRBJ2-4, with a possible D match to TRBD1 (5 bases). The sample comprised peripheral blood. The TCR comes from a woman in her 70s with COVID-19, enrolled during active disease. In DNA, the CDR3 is TGCGCCAGCAGCTTTCAGGGTCCGCTACAGTACTTC. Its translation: CASSFQGPLQYF.